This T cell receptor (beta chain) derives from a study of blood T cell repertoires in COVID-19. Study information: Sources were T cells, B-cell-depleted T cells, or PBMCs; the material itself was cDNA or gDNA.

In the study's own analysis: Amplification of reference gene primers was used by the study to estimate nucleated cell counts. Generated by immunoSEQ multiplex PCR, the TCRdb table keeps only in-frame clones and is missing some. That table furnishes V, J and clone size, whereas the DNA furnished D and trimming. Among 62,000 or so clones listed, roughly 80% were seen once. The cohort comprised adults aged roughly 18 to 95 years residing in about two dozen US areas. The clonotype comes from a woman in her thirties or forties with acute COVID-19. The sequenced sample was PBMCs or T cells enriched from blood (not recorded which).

For the CDR3, the DNA is TGTGCCAGCAGGGGACAGGAGAATGAAAAACTGTTTTTT. It is translated as CASRGQENEKLFF. The chain recombines TRBV7-9 with TRBJ1-4, with 8 nucleotides matching TRBD1. Germline V gene sequence: CDR1 SEHNR, CDR2 FQNEAQ (reference sequence). J gave up 5 bases and V 6 bases, and 2 bases lay outside the gene matches. The CDR3 extends over 13 amino acids.